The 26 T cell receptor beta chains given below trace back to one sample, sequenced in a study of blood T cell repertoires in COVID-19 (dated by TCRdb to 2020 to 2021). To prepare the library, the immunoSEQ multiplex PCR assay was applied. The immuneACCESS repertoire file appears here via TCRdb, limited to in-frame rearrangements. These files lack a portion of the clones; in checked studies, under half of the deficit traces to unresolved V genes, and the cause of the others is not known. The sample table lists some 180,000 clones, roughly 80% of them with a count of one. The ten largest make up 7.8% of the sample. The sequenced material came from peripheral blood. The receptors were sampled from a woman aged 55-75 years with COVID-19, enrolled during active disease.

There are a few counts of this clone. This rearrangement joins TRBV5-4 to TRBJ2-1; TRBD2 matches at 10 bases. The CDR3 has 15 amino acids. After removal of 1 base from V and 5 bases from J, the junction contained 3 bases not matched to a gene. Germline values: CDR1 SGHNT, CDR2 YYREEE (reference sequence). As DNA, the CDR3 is TGTGCCAGCAGCTTGACAGCGGGAGGGCACAATGAGCAGTTCTTC. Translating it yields CASSLTAGGHNEQFF.

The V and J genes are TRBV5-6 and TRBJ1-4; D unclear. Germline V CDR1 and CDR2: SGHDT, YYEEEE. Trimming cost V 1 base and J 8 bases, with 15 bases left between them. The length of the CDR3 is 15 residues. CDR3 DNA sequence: TGTGCCAGCAGCTTGTCGACATCCACAAGGGAAAAACTGTTTTTT. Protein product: CASSLSTSTREKLFF.

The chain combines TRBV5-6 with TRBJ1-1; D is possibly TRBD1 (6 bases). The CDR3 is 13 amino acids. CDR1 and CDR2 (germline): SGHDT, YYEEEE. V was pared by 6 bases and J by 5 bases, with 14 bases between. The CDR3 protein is CASTPNRVTEAFF. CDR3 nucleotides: TGTGCCAGCACCCCTAACAGGGTGACTGAAGCTTTCTTT.

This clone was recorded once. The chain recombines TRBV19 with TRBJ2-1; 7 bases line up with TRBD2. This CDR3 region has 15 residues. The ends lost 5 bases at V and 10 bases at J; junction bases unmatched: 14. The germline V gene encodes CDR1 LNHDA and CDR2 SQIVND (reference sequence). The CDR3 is CASSVQGGTVSEQFF. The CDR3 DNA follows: TGTGCCAGTAGTGTCCAGGGAGGGACCGTATCCGAGCAGTTCTTC. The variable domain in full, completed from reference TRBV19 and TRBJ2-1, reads DGGITQSPKYLFRKEGQNVTLSCEQNLNHDAMYWYRQDPGQGLRLIYYSQIVNDFQKGDIAEGYSVSREKKESFPLTVTSAQKNPTAFYLCASSVQGGTVSEQFFGPGTRLTVL.

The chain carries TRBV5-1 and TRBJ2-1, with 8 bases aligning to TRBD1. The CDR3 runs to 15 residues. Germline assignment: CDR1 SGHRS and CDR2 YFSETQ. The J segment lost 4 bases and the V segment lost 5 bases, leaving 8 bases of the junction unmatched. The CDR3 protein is CASRRTGMGYNEQFF. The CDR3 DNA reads TGCGCCAGCAGGAGGACAGGGATGGGATACAATGAGCAGTTCTTC.

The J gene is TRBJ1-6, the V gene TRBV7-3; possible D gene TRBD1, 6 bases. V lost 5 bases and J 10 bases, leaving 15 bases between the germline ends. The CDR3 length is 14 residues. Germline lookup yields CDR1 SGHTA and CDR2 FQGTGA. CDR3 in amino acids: CASSEQGGSSPLHF. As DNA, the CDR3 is TGTGCCAGCAGCGAACAAGGGGGTAGCTCACCCCTCCACTTT.

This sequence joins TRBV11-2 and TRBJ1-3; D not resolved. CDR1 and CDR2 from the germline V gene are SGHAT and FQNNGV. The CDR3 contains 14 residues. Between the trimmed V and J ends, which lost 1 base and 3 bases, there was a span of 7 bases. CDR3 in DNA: TGTGCCAGCAGCTTAGGGGCGTTTGGAAACACCATATATTTT. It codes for CASSLGAFGNTIYF. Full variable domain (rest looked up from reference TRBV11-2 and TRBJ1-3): EAGVAQSPRYKIIEKRQSVAFWCNPISGHATLYWYQQILGQGPKLLIQFQNNGVVDDSQLPKDRFSAERLKGVDSTLKIQPAKLEDSAVYLCASSLGAFGNTIYFGEGSWLTVV.

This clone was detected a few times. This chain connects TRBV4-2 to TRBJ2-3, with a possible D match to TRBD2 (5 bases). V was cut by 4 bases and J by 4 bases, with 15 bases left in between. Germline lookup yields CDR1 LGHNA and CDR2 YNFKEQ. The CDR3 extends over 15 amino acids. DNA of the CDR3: TGTGCCAGCAGCCTGGGCGCCTTTAGCGCAGATACGCAGTATTTT. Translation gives CASSLGAFSADTQYF.

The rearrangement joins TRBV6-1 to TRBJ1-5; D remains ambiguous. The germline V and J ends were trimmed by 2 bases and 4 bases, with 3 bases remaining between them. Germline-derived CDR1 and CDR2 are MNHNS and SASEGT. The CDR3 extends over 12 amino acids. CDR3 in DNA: TGTGCCAGCAGTGAATTAAATCAGCCCCAGCATTTT. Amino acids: CASSELNQPQHF.

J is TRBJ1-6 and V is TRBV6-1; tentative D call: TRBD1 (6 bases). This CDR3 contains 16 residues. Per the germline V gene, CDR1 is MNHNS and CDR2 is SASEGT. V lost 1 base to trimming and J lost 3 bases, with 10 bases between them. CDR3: CASSEEDSFYNSPLHF. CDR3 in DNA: TGTGCCAGCAGTGAAGAGGACAGCTTCTATAATTCACCCCTCCACTTT.

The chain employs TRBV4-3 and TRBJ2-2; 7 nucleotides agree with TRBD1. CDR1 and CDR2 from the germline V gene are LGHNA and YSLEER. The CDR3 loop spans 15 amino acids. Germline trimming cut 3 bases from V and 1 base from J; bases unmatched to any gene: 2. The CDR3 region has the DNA TGCGCCAGCAGCCAGTGGACAGGGAACACCGGGGAGCTGTTTTTT. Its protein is CASSQWTGNTGELFF.

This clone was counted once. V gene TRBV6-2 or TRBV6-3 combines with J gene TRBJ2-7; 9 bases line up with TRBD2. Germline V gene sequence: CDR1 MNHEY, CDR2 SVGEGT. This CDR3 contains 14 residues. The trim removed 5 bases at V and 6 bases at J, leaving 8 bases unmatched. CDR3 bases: TGTGCCAGCAGTCAAGGGCTAGCGGGACTCGAGCAGTACTTC. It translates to CASSQGLAGLEQYF.

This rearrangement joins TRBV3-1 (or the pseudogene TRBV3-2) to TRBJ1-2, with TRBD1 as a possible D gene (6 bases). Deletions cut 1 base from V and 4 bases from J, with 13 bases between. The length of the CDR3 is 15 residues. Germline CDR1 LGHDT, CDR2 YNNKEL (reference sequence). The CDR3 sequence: CASSQGADRLYGYTF. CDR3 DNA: TGTGCCAGCAGCCAAGGAGCCGACAGGCTCTATGGCTACACCTTC.

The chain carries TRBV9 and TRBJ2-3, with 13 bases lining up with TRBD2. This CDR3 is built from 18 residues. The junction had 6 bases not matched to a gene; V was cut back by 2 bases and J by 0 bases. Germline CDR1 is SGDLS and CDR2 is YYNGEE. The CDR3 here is CASSVMPGLAGSTDTQYF. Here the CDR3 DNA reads TGTGCCAGCAGCGTGATGCCGGGACTAGCGGGGAGCACAGATACGCAGTATTTT. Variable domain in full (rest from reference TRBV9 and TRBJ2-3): DSGVTQTPKHLITATGQRVTLRCSPRSGDLSVYWYQQSLDQGLQFLIQYYNGEERAKGNILERFSAQQFPDLHSELNLSSLELGDSALYFCASSVMPGLAGSTDTQYFGPGTRLTVL.

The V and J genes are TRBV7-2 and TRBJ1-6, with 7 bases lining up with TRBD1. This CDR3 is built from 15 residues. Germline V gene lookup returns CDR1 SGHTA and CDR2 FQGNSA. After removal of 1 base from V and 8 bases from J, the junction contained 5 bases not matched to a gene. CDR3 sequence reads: CASSLGTGAYSPLHF. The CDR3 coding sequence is TGTGCCAGCAGCTTAGGAACAGGGGCTTATTCACCCCTCCACTTT.

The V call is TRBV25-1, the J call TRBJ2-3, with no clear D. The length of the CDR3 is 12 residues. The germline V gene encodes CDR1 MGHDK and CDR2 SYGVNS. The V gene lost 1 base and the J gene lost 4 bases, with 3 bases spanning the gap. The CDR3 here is CASSESADTQYF. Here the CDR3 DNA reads TGTGCCAGCAGTGAATCGGCAGATACGCAGTATTTT.

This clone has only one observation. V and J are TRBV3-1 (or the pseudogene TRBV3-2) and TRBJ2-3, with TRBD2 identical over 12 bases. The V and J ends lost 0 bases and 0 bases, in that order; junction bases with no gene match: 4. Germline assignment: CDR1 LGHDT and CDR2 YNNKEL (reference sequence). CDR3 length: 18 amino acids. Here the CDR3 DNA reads TGTGCCAGCAGCCAAGATAGTACTAGCGGGGGGAGCACAGATACGCAGTATTTT. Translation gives CASSQDSTSGGSTDTQYF.

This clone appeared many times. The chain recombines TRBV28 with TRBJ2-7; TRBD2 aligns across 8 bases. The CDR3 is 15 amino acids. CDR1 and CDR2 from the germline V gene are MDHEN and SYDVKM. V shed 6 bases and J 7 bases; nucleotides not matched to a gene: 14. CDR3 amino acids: CASRTTREASWEQYF. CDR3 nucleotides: TGTGCCAGCAGGACGACGCGGGAGGCCTCCTGGGAGCAGTACTTC.

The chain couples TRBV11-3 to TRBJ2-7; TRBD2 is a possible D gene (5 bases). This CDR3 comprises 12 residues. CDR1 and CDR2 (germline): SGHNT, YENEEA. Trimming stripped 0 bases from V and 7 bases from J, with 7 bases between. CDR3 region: CASSLDRGEQYF. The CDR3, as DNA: TGTGCCAGCAGCTTAGATCGGGGAGAGCAGTACTTC.

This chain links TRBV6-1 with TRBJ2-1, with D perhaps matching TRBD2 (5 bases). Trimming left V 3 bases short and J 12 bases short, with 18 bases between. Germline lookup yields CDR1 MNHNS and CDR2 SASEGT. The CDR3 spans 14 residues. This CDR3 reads CASSDLVPGEGQFF. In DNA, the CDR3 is TGTGCCAGCAGTGACCTGGTACCCGGGGAAGGGCAGTTCTTC.

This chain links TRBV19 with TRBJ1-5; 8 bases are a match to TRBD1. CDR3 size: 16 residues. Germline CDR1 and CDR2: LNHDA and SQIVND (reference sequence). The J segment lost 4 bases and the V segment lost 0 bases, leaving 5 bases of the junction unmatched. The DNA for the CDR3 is TGTGCCAGTAGTATAGAGACCAGGGGGCTAAATCAGCCCCAGCATTTT. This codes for CASSIETRGLNQPQHF.

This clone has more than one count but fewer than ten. This CDR3 is CASSPLPEQETQYF. The CDR3 nucleotides read TGTGCCAGCTCACCACTTCCAGAACAAGAGACCCAGTACTTC. J is TRBJ2-5 and V is TRBV18; D is undetermined. The V gene lost 1 base and the J gene lost 2 bases, with 8 bases spanning the gap. CDR3 size: 14 residues. Per germline, CDR1 KGHSH and CDR2 LQKENI.

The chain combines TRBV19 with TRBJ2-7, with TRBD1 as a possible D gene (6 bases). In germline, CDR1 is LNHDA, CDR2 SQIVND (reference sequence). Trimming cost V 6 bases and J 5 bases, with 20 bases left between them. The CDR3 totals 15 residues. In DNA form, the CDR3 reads TGTGCCAGTAGCTACCAGGGACAATCCCGCAACGAGCAGTACTTC. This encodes CASSYQGQSRNEQYF. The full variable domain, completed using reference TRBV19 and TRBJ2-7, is DGGITQSPKYLFRKEGQNVTLSCEQNLNHDAMYWYRQDPGQGLRLIYYSQIVNDFQKGDIAEGYSVSREKKESFPLTVTSAQKNPTAFYLCASSYQGQSRNEQYFGPGTRLTVT.

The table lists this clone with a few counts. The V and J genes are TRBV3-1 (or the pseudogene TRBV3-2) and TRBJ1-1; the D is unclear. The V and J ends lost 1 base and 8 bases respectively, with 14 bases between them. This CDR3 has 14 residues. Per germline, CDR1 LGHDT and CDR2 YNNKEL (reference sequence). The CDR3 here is CASSQASTDREAFF. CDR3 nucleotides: TGTGCCAGCAGCCAAGCGTCAACAGACCGAGAAGCTTTCTTT.

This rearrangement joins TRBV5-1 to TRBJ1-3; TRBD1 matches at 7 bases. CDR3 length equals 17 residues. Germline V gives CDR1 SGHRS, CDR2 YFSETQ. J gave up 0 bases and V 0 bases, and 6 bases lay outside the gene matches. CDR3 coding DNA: TGCGCCAGCAGCTTGGGGGGACAGCGAAACTCTGGAAACACCATATATTTT. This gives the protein CASSLGGQRNSGNTIYF.

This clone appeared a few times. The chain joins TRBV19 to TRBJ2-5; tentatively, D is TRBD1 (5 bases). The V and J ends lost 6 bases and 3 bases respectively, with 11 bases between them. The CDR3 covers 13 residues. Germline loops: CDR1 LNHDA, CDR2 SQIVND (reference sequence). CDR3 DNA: TGTGCCAGTAGGCAGGGCGGAGAAGAGACCCAGTACTTC. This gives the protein CASRQGGEETQYF.